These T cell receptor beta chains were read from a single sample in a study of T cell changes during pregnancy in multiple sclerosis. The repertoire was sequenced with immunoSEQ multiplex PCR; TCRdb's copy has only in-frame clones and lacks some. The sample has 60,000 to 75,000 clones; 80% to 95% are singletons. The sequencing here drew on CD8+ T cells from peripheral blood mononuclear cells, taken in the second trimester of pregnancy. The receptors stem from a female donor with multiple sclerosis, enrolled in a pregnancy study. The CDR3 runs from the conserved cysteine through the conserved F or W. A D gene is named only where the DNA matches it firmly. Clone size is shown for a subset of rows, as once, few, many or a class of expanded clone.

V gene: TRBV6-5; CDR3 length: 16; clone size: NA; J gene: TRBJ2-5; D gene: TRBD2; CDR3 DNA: TGTGCCAGCAGTTACTCCAGCGGGAGGGCCCTAGAGACCCAGTACTTC; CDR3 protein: CASSYSSGRALETQYF
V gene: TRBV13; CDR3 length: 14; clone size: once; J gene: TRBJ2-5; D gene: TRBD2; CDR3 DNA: TGTGCCAGCAGCCACGGACTAGCAGGCGAGACCCAGTACTTC; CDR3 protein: CASSHGLAGETQYF
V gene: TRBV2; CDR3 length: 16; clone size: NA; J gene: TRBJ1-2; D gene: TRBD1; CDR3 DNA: TGTGCCAGCAGTGAATACGACAGGGAAGCTAACTATGGCTACACCTTC; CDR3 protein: CASSEYDREANYGYTF
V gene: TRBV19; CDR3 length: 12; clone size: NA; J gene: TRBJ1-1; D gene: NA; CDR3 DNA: TGTGCCAGTAGTCCGCGGGGGGCTGATGCTTTCTTT; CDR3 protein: CASSPRGADAFF
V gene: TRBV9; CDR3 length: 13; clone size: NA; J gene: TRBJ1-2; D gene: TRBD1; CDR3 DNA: TGTGCCAGCAGCGTGGGACAGTTCTATGGCTACACCTTC; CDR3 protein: CASSVGQFYGYTF
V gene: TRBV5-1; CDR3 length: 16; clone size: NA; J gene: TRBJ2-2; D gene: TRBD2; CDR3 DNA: TGCGCCAGCAGCCCGGGACTAGCGGGTACCACCGGGGAGCTGTTTTTT; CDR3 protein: CASSPGLAGTTGELFF
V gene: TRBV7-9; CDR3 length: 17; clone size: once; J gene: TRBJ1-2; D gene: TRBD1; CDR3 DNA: TGTGCCAGCAGCTTACGCCCGGGACAGGGGCTTAGCTATGGCTACACCTTC; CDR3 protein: CASSLRPGQGLSYGYTF
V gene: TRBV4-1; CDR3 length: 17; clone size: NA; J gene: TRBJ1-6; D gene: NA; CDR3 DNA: TGCGCCAGCAGCCAGAAGGGGGGGGCGGCGACGGGATCACCCCTCCACTTT; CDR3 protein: CASSQKGGAATGSPLHF
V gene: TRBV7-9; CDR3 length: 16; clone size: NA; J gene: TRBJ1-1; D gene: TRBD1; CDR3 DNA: TGTGCCAGCAGCTCCCGGCCCACAGGGGCTAACACTGAAGCTTTCTTT; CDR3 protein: CASSSRPTGANTEAFF
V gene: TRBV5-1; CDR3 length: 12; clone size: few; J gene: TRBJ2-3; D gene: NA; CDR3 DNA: TGCGCCAGCAGCTTCCTCACAGATACGCAGTATTTT; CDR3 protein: CASSFLTDTQYF
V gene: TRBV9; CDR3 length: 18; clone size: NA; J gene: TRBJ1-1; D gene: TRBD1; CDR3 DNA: TGTGCCAGCAGCGGAGGACACAGGGGGGCCGGGAAGAACACTGAAGCTTTCTTT; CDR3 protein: CASSGGHRGAGKNTEAFF
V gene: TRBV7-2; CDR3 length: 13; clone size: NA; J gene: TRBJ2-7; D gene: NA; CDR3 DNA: TGTGCCAGCACCCCCCAGGGGTACTACGAGCAGTACTTC; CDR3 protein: CASTPQGYYEQYF
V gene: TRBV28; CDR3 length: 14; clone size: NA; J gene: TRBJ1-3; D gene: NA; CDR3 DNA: TGTGCCAGCAGTTTTAGGGGTCCTGGAAACACCATATATTTT; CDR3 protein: CASSFRGPGNTIYF
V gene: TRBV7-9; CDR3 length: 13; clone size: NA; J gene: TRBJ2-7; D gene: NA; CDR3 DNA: TGTGCCAGCAGCCTCGGGATTTCCTACGAGCAGTACTTC; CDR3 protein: CASSLGISYEQYF
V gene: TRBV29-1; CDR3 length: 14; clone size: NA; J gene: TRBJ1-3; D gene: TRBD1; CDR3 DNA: TGCAGCGTTGGTCCGACAGGGGCTGGAAACACCATATATTTT; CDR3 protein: CSVGPTGAGNTIYF
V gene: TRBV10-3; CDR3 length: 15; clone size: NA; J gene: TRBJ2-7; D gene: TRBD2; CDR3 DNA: TGTGCCATCAGCGTTCGGACTAGCGGGAGTTACGAGCAGTACTTC; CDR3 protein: CAISVRTSGSYEQYF
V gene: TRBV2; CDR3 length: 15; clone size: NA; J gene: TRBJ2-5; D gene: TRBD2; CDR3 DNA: TGTGCCAGCAGTGAAGGCGGGAGGGCCGGAGAGACCCAGTACTTC; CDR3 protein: CASSEGGRAGETQYF
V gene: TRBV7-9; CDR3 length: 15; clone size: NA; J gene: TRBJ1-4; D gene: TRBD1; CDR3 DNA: TGTGCCAGCAGCCCACGGGACAGGGTATATGGAAAACTGTTTTTT; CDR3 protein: CASSPRDRVYGKLFF
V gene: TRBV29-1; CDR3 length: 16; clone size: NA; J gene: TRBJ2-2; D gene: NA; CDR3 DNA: TGCAGCGTTGAAGATCGGGGCGGGGCGAACACCGGGGAGCTGTTTTTT; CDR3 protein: CSVEDRGGANTGELFF
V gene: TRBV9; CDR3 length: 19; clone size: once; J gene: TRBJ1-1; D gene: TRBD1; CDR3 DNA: TGTGCCAGCAGCGCCCGAGGGGTCCAGGGGGAAGAGGAGAACACTGAAGCTTTCTTT; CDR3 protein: CASSARGVQGEEENTEAFF
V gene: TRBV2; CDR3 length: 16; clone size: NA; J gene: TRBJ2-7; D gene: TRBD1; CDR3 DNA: TGTGCCAGCAGTGAAGCGACGGGACAGGGCACCTACGAGCAGTACTTC; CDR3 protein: CASSEATGQGTYEQYF
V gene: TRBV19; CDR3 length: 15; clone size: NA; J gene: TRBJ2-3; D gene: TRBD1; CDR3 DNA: TGTGCCAGTAGTCCAGGGGGCGCGGGCACAGATACGCAGTATTTT; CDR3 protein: CASSPGGAGTDTQYF
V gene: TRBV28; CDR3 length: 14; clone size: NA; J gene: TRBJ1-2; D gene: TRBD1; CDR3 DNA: TGTGCCAGCAGTTTAGCCGGGACAGGATCTGGCTACACCTTC; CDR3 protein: CASSLAGTGSGYTF
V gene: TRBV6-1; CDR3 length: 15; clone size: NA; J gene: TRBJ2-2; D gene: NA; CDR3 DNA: TGTGCCAGCACCATGAAGCACCTCAACACCGGGGAGCTGTTTTTT; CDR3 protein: CASTMKHLNTGELFF
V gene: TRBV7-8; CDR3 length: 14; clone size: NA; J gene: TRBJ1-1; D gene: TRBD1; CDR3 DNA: TGTGCCAGCAGCTCCAACGGACAGGAGGGACGAGCTTTCTTT; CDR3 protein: CASSSNGQEGRAFF
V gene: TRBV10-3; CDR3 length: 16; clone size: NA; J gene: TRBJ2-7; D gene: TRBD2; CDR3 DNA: TGTGCCATCAGTGATTTGGCTAGCGGAGGGGCCTACGAGCAGTACTTC; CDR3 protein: CAISDLASGGAYEQYF
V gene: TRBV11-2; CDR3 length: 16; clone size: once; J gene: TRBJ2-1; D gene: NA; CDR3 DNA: TGTGCCAGCAGCTTAGGTTTCACCAAGGGGGTGGATGAGCAGTTCTTC; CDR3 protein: CASSLGFTKGVDEQFF
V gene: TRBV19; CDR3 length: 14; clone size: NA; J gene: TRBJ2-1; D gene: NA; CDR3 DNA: TGTGCCAGTAGTATCCTGGGCAACTACAATGAGCAGTTCTTC; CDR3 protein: CASSILGNYNEQFF
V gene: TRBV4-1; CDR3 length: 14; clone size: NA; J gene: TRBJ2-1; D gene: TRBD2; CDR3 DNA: TGCGCCAGCAGCCAAGATGGGACTAGTCCGGAGCAGTTCTTC; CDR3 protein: CASSQDGTSPEQFF
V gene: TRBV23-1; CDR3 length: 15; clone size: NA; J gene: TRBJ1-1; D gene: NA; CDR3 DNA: TGCGCCAGCTCGTCACGACAGGTATTGAACACTGAAGCTTTCTTT; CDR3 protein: CASSSRQVLNTEAFF
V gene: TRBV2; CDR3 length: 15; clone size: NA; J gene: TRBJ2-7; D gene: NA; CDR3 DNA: TGTGCCAGCATACCCACTCAAACCCCCTACTACGAGCAGTACTTC; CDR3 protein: CASIPTQTPYYEQYF
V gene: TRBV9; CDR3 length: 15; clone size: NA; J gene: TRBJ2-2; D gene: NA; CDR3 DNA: TGTGCCAGCAGCCCAGGGCTATCGAACACCGGGGAGCTGTTTTTT; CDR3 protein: CASSPGLSNTGELFF
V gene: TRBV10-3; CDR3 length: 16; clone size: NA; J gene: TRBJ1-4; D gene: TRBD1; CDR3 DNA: TGTGCCATCAGTGAGTCGAGGACAGGGAAAATTGAAAAACTGTTTTTT; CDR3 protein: CAISESRTGKIEKLFF
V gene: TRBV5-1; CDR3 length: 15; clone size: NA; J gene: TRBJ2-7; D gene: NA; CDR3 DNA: TGCGCCAGCAGGTACGAGGGATTTGCGGCGTACGAGCAGTACTTC; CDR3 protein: CASRYEGFAAYEQYF
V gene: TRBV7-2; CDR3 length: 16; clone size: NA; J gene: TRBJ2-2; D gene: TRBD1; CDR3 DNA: TGTGCCAGCAACCTTGAGGACAGGGGTGGCACCGGGGAGCTGTTTTTT; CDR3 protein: CASNLEDRGGTGELFF
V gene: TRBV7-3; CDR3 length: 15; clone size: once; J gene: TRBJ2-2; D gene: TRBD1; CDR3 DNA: TGTGCCAGCAGCCCAGGGACAGGGCGCGCCGGGGAGCTGTTTTTT; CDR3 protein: CASSPGTGRAGELFF
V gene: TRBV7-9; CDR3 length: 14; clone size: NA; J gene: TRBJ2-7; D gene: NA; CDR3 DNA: TGTGCCAGCAGCCCTTCTAGCGCGGACCACGAGCAGTACTTC; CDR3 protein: CASSPSSADHEQYF
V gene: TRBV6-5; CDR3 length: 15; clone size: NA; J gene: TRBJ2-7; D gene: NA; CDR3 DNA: TGTGCCAGCAGTTACTCACTCCGGACAGCCTACGAGCAGTACTTC; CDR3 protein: CASSYSLRTAYEQYF
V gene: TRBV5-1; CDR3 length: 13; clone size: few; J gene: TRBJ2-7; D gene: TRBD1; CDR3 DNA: TGCGCCAGCAGTTACGGACAGGGCTACGAGCAGTACTTC; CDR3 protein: CASSYGQGYEQYF
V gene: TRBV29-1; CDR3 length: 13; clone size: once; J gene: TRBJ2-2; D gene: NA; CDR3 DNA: TGCAGCGTTCTTTCCCTTAACACCGGGGAGCTGTTTTTT; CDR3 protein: CSVLSLNTGELFF
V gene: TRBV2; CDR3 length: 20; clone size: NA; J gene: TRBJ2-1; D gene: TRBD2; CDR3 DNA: TGTGCCAGCAGTGAATTTACTCGGCTATTAGCGGGGGAAACCTACAATGAGCAGTTCTTC; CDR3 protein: CASSEFTRLLAGETYNEQFF
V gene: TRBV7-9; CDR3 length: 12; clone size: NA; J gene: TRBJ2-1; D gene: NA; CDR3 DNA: TGTGCCAGCAGCTCGCGGTTGGATGAGCAGTTCTTC; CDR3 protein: CASSSRLDEQFF
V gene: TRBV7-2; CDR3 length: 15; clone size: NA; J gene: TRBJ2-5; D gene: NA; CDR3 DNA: TGTGCCAGCAGCCCGGGGTATAGTAGACAAGAGACCCAGTACTTC; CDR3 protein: CASSPGYSRQETQYF
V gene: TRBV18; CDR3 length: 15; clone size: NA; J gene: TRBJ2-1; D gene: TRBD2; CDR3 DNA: TGTGCCAGCTCACTAGGGACTAGCGAATATAATGAGCAGTTCTTC; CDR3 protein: CASSLGTSEYNEQFF
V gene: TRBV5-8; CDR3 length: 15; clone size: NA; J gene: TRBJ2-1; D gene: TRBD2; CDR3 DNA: TGTGCCAGCAGCCGGGGACTAGCGGGAGGCGAGGAGCAGTTCTTC; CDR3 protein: CASSRGLAGGEEQFF
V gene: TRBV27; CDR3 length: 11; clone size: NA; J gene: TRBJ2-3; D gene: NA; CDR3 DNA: TGTGCCAGCAGTTCCGGGGGTACGCAGTATTTT; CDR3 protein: CASSSGGTQYF
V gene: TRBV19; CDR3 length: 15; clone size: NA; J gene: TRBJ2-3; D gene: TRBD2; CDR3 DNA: TGTGCCAGTAGACCGGGACTAGCATTCACAGATACGCAGTATTTT; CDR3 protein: CASRPGLAFTDTQYF
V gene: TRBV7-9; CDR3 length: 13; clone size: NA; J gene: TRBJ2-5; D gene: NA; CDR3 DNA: TGTGCCAGCAGCTCCAAGGGAGTCGAGACCCAGTACTTC; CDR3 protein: CASSSKGVETQYF